In this sample, the clone carrying this TCR beta chain turned up many times. The CDR3 is 19 residues long. After removal of 6 bases from V and 8 bases from J, the junction contained 16 bases not matched to a gene. CDR1 and CDR2 (germline): SGHAT, FQNNGV. The sample is drawn from a study of T-cell reconstitution after alpha-beta-depleted transplantation in children. Preparation of the TCRbeta library used unique molecular identifiers. MiXCR, run by TCRdb on the PCR reads, gives a single entry per CDR3 protein. The table shows 170,000 or so distinct CDR3 sequences, with more than 6.5% occurring only once.

The V and J genes are TRBV11-2 and TRBJ2-1; TRBD2 matches 16 bases. The sequences come from PBMCs from the stem cell graft donor, collected from the stem cell graft. This clonotype originated in a human donor who donated a stem cell graft to a child with Wiskott-Aldrich syndrome. The CDR3 nucleotides read TGTGCCAGCAGAGCCGTAGGGACTAGCGGGGGGGCAGCCCTAGATGAGCAGTTCTTC. Its protein is CASRAVGTSGGAALDEQFF.